This TCR beta chain appears in the sequencing data of a study of shared clonotypes between healthy human individuals. Across the whole study: Researchers assigned three CD4 naive, three CD4 memory, two CD8 naive and one CD8 memory plate to each donor. Study-level findings and limits: Blood was the only sampled material, and tissue repertoires likely differ. With four donors compared, 4% to 5% of naive CD4 clonotypes were shared. Naive subsets typically showed greater estimated richness than memory subsets.

This table comes from immunoSEQ multiplex PCR, and its TCRdb copy is limited to in-frame clones, with some not included. The sample includes 2 million to 3 million clones, more than 80% of them seen just once. Details on this clone: Its antigen remains unidentified.

This CDR3 contains 16 residues. The ends were cut back, 2 bases at V and 2 bases at J, with 12 bases in the middle. Germline loops: CDR1 MNHEY, CDR2 SVGAGI. This sequence was found in a man younger than 30 in good health. The material sequenced was naive CD4+ T cells sorted from blood. Subset of the sample: CD45RA+ positively selected. This chain connects TRBV6-5 to TRBJ1-4, with D perhaps matching TRBD1 (5 bases). This CDR3 is CASSYGGAATNEKLFF. Written as DNA, the CDR3 is TGTGCCAGCAGTTACGGGGGAGCCGCGACTAATGAAAAACTGTTTTTT.